This TCR beta chain was retrieved from a study of CD8 T cells in ankylosing spondylitis (dated by TCRdb to 2016 to 2017). About the study as a whole: The study profiled T cell receptor beta repertoires in healthy donors and ankylosing spondylitis patients to find disease-linked TCR variants. The full study cohort was made up of over 20 ankylosing spondylitis patients and 108 healthy donors. Peripheral blood was sampled, and synovial fluid was also collected from ankylosing spondylitis patients.

This sample was sequenced with an Illumina HiSeq 2500. Quantitative 5'-RACE with molecular barcodes was the method used to prepare the TCR beta libraries. The study's processing was this. A new computational method based on a probabilistic model of VDJ rearrangement was used to identify disease-linked TCR variants. In TCRdb, the public reads were trimmed at Q25 with fastp and aligned with MiXCR, with productive beta chains retained. One record per CDR3 amino acid sequence lists the most common genes and DNA. The V and J calls follow TCRdb's processing rather than the paper's. Counted in this sample were under 300,000 distinct CDR3 sequences; about 10% of them appeared once. The ten largest make up about 6.8% of the sample. From the cysteine up to the phenylalanine, the CDR3 has a length of 14 residues. The sequence is cut down to CDR3 DNA, 42 bases in frame from base 1. The germline V gene specifies ENHRY as CDR1 and SYGVKD as CDR2. Relative to germline, V is missing 6 bases and J is missing 1 base, with 5 bases of the junction outside any gene match.

This clonotype was counted only a few times. Its recognized antigen is unknown. Base-call qualities are not available, and no considerably larger clone is one nucleotide away. Points the paper makes about the study in general: Blood from ankylosing spondylitis patients appeared to be characterized by a TCR beta motif made up of under ten highly homologous amino acid variants. Some TCR beta motif variants had previously been reported in synovial fluid and blood of reactive arthritis patients, which suggested common disease-initiation mechanisms. According to the report, matched synovial fluid samples from ankylosing spondylitis patients were significantly enriched for the disease-linked clones. The disease-linked clones had a CD8+ phenotype and were found at relatively low frequencies in peripheral blood.

The source material was blood, either unsorted or a sorted T cell fraction (not recorded which). The sequence was obtained from a male donor with ankylosing spondylitis or in good health (not recorded which). The sequence joins TRBV10-3 to TRBJ1-2; 7 junctional bases match TRBD1. The CDR3 is CAIRPDRINYGYTF. The nucleotide sequence reads as follows: TGTGCCATCAGGCCGGACAGGATTAACTATGGCTACACCTTC.